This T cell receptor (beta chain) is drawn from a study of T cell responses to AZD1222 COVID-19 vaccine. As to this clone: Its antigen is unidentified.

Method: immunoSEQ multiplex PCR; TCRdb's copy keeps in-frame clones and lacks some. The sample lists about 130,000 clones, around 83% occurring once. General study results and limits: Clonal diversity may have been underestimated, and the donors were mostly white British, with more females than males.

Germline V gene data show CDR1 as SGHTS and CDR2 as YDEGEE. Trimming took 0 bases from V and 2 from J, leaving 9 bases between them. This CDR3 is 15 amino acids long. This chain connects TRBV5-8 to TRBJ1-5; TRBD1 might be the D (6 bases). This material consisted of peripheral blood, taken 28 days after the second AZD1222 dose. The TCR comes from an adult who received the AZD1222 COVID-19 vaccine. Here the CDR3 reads CASSLGGGRNQPQHF. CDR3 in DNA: TGTGCCAGCAGCTTGGGTGGGGGGCGCAATCAGCCCCAGCATTTT.